Shown below are 21 T cell receptor beta chains from a single sample sequenced in a study of CD8+CD57+ T cells in acquired aplastic anemia. Patients picked for sequencing had shown CD8+CD57+ cell expansion detected by flow cytometry. The use of genomic DNA as template underpinned the TCR beta VDJ and CDR3 profiling. TCRdb reprocessed the reads with MiXCR, giving one entry per CDR3 protein. The table shows around 250,000 distinct CDR3 sequences, with roughly 80% occurring only once. The sequencing input was sorted CD4+, CD8+, or CD8+CD57+ T cells (not recorded which) from PBMCs. The receptors originated from a human donor with aplastic anemia.

The chain links TRBV7-2 to TRBJ1-6; D not resolved. Trimming pared 6 bases from V and 4 bases from J, leaving 4 bases between. The CDR3 totals 12 residues. In germline, CDR1 is SGHTA, CDR2 FQGNSA. The CDR3 DNA follows: TGTGCCAGCAGTAGATATAATTCACCCCTCCACTTT. Residues: CASSRYNSPLHF. Using reference TRBV7-2 and TRBJ1-6 for the parts outside the CDR3, the full variable domain is GAGVSQSPSNKVTEKGKDVELRCDPISGHTALYWYRQSLGQGLEFLIYFQGNSAPDKSGLPSDRFSAERTGGSVSTLTIQRTQQEDSAVYLCASSRYNSPLHFGNGTRLTVT.

The V call is TRBV7-9, the J call TRBJ1-1; D ambiguous. The CDR3 has 13 amino acids. V gave up 6 bases and J gave up 0 bases, with 8 bases separating them. Germline CDR1 is SEHNR and CDR2 is FQNEAQ (reference sequence). This CDR3 is CASRLEMNTEAFF. CDR3 bases: TGTGCCAGCAGGCTGGAAATGAACACTGAAGCTTTCTTT.

This chain links TRBV7-9 with TRBJ2-3; D is uncertain. This CDR3 comprises 14 residues. V gave up 1 base and J gave up 12 bases, with 17 bases separating them. CDR1 is SEHNR and CDR2 is FQNEAQ in the germline V gene (reference sequence). The chain's CDR3 is CASSLDPDGATQYF. The CDR3 DNA follows: TGTGCCAGCAGCTTAGATCCAGATGGCGCTACCCAGTATTTT.

A word on this clonotype: The conserved phenylalanine or tryptophan is not found at the CDR3 terminus, so this likely reflects a read error. The limits of the CDR3 on the DNA are not certain, so only TCRdb's listed CDR3 is given. This chain joins TRBV7-3 and TRBJ2-2. Per the germline V gene, CDR1 is SGHTA and CDR2 is FQGTGA. The CDR3 sequence runs 12 residues, both termini included. The CDR3 spells CASSLIAGKQFI.

The genes are TRBV7-9 and TRBJ1-2; D is unclear. The germline V gene encodes CDR1 SEHNR and CDR2 FQNEAQ (reference sequence). With 3 bases removed from V and 10 bases from J, the gap between germline ends came to 24 bases. The CDR3 contains 16 residues. The CDR3: CASSFERNGVGDDYTF. The CDR3 bases are TGTGCCAGCAGCTTTGAAAGAAACGGGGTGGGAGATGACTACACCTTC. The full variable domain, with the rest looked up from reference TRBV7-9 and TRBJ1-2, is DTGVSQNPRHKITKRGQNVTFRCDPISEHNRLYWYRQTLGQGPEFLTYFQNEAQLEKSRLLSDRFSAERPKGSFSTLEIQRTEQGDSAMYLCASSFERNGVGDDYTFGSGTRLTVV.

As regards this clonotype: The DNA is left out, because the CDR3 cannot be placed on it with certainty; the CDR3 is given as TCRdb lists it. The chain carries TRBV7-2 and TRBJ2-5; the table's TRBD1 call for D was not verified on the DNA. Germline loops: CDR1 SGHTA, CDR2 FQGNSA. The CDR3 comprises 14 residues, both ends counted. This CDR3 is CASSWAGGADSGYF.

A single count supports this clonotype. J is TRBJ2-7 and V is TRBV11-2, with 7 bases matching TRBD1. CDR3 size: 18 residues. CDR1 SGHAT and CDR2 FQNNGV come from the germline V gene. V lost 5 bases to trimming and J lost 1 base; unmatched junction nucleotides: 17. CDR3 region: CASSRTTTGTALSYEQYV. The CDR3, as DNA: TGTGCCAGCAGCCGCACTACAACAGGGACAGCCCTTTCCTACGAGCAGTACGTC.

The rearrangement uses TRBV11-2 and TRBJ2-3, with D unclear. This CDR3 region has 14 residues. Germline V gives CDR1 SGHAT, CDR2 FQNNGV. V was trimmed by 1 base and J by 6 bases, leaving 11 bases between them. CDR3: CASSLADTSDTQYF. CDR3 bases: TGTGCCAGCAGCTTAGCCGACACTTCCGATACGCAGTATTTT.

The sample holds one count of this clonotype. V usage is TRBV29-1 and J usage is TRBJ2-7; the D gene is possibly TRBD2 (5 bases). CDR1 SQVTM and CDR2 ANQGSEA come from the germline V gene. This CDR3 region has 11 residues. CDR3 residues: CSVGPISEQYV. The CDR3 DNA reads as TGCAGCGTTGGGCCCATTAGCGAGCAGTATGTG.

The genes are TRBV7-8 and TRBJ2-3; D tentatively fits TRBD1 or TRBD2 (6 bases each). V dropped 6 bases and J dropped 12 bases, with 19 bases sitting between them. In germline, CDR1 is SGHVS, CDR2 FQNEAQ. The CDR3 runs to 13 residues. The CDR3 region is CASRVGGGPDQYF. In DNA, the CDR3 is TGTGCCAGCAGGGTCGGGGGCGGACCCGATCAGTATTTT.

About this clonotype itself: One junction end disagrees with the germline gene, perhaps due to a read error. The rearrangement links TRBV7-8 to TRBJ2-1; TRBD1 agrees at 7 bases. CDR1 and CDR2 (germline): SGHVS, FQNEAQ. This CDR3 is built from 16 residues. The CDR3 loop reads CASSLEGATDTHDQFF. CDR3 bases: TGTGCCAGCAGCTTAGAGGGGGCTACCGATACGCATGATCAGTTCTTC.

The CDR3 loop reads CASSLAKRGCYNEQYV. The CDR3 DNA reads TGTGCCAGCAGCTTAGCGAAGCGGGGGTGCTACAATGAGCAGTACGTC. The V call is TRBV7-3, the J call TRBJ2-7, with 8 bases lining up with TRBD2. The germline V gene has CDR1 SGHTA and CDR2 FQGTGA. The CDR3 spans 16 residues. Unmatched junction bases numbered 13, after V lost 2 bases and J lost 7 bases.

As for this clonotype: The junction departs from the called germline gene at one end, perhaps through a read error. The chain recombines TRBV7-2 with TRBJ1-1, with D tentatively TRBD1 (6 bases). Germline-derived CDR1 and CDR2 are SGHTA and FQGNSA. The CDR3 spans 15 residues. For the CDR3, the DNA is TGTGTCAGCAGTGTGGCGGGGGGGGCCAACACTGAAGCTTTCTTT. The encoded protein is CVSSVAGGANTEAFF.

The table lists this clonotype with a count of one. The junction differs from germline at one of its ends, possibly a read error. The chain links TRBV2 to TRBJ1-4, with D possibly being TRBD1 (6 bases). Germline CDR1 and CDR2: SNHLY and FYNNEI. The CDR3 consists of 15 residues. CDR3 in DNA: TGTGCCAGCAGCCGGACAGTAGAAACGCAGGAAAAAGGCCTTTTT. As protein: CASSRTVETQEKGLF.

Comments on this clonotype: The final CDR3 position lacks the conserved phenylalanine or tryptophan, pointing to a likely read error. No DNA is shown, since the ends of the CDR3 on it are uncertain; the CDR3 is the one TCRdb lists. The rearrangement links TRBV7-9 to TRBJ2-1. Termini included, the CDR3 measures 12 amino acids. Germline V gene data show CDR1 as SEHNR and CDR2 as FQNEAQ (reference sequence). The CDR3 sequence: CASSLGNNEQCY.

V and J are TRBV7-9 and TRBJ2-5, with D perhaps matching TRBD1 or TRBD2 (5 bases each). Germline CDR1 and CDR2: SEHNR and FQNEAQ (reference sequence). The CDR3 loop spans 15 amino acids. V lost 5 bases and J lost 14, with 27 bases in between. The CDR3 DNA sequence: TGTGCCAGCAGCCCGGGACCGACACACTATGGCTCCACCTACTTC. Protein product: CASSPGPTHYGSTYF.

The chain carries TRBV12-3 or TRBV12-4 and TRBJ2-7; 8 bases match TRBD2. The CDR3 is made up of 19 amino acids. J lost 7 bases, V lost 3 bases, and 23 bases had no gene match. The CDR3 DNA reads as TGTGCCAGCAGTTTCCTCGCCGGGTGGACAACGGGAGGGCCGGGGGAGCAGTACGTC. It encodes CASSFLAGWTTGGPGEQYV.

The rearrangement links TRBV7-8 to TRBJ2-5; D remains unclear. The CDR3 length is 12 residues. V lost 2 bases and J lost 5, with 6 bases in between. Germline V gives CDR1 SGHVS, CDR2 FQNEAQ. As DNA, the CDR3 is TGTGCCAGCAGCTTAAGTAGGGAGACCCAGTACTTC. Translating gives CASSLSRETQYF.

The CDR3 nucleotides read TGTGCCAGCAGCGACGGGACTTTAGGAAGTCATCCGCAGCATTTT. Translated, it gives CASSDGTLGSHPQHF. The chain uses TRBV9 and TRBJ1-5, with a possible D match to TRBD1 (5 bases). The CDR3 is 15 amino acids. Trimming removed 3 bases from V and 13 bases from J, with 23 bases in between. The germline V gene encodes CDR1 SGDLS and CDR2 YYNGEE.

The J gene is TRBJ1-6, the V gene TRBV19; TRBD1 agrees at 9 bases. Germline trimming cut 6 bases from V and 8 bases from J; bases unmatched to any gene: 11. The CDR3 sequence is 16 residues long. CDR1 is LNHDA and CDR2 is SQIVND in the germline V gene (reference sequence). The CDR3, as DNA: TGTGCCAGTAGCACCACAGGGGGCGCGAATGATTCACCCCTCCACTTT. Translated, it gives CASSTTGGANDSPLHF. Based on the CDR3 plus reference TRBV19 and TRBJ1-6, the full variable domain is DGGITQSPKYLFRKEGQNVTLSCEQNLNHDAMYWYRQDPGQGLRLIYYSQIVNDFQKGDIAEGYSVSREKKESFPLTVTSAQKNPTAFYLCASSTTGGANDSPLHFGNGTRLTVT.

The CDR3 protein is CASSLAVGAEAFF. CDR3 in DNA: TGTGCCAGCAGCTTAGCCGTAGGCGCTGAAGCTTTCTTT. This rearrangement joins TRBV11-3 to TRBJ1-1; D remains ambiguous. V was pared by 1 base and J by 6 bases, with 9 bases between. The CDR3 covers 13 residues. From germline, CDR1 is SGHNT and CDR2 YENEEA.